Sequencing of this T cell receptor beta chain was carried out in a study of T-cell reconstitution after alpha-beta-depleted transplantation in children. Whole-study findings and limits: Newly generated T cells supplied most T-cell counts and diversity one year post-transplant. Reportedly, only several hundred clones from non-depleted graft cells drove alpha-beta T-cell counts at about two months. For some patients, TCRbeta diversity was high at day 60 because of recipient T cells and thymic progenitors that survived.

This clonotype was seen a few times. Antigen: not known. Unique molecular identifiers were used to barcode this TCRbeta library. In TCRdb, the PCR reads were re-called with MiXCR into one record per CDR3 protein. The table has 200,000 to 250,000 distinct CDR3 sequences, about 26% seen once. CDR1 and CDR2 from the germline V gene are LGHNA and YNFKEQ. Trimming cost V 0 bases and J 2 bases; bases outside gene matches: 6. The CDR3 spans 17 residues. The chain couples TRBV4-2 to TRBJ2-3, with 9 bases fitting TRBD2. Material: PBMCs, obtained before TCRalphabeta/CD19-depleted stem cell transplant. The sequence derives from a girl aged 2-15 years with Fanconi anemia, due to receive a stem cell transplant. Here the CDR3 reads CASSQDTLAGNTDTQYF. CDR3 DNA: TGTGCCAGCAGCCAAGATACTCTAGCGGGGAACACAGATACGCAGTATTTT.